The 23 T cell receptor beta chains in this list originate from one sample, sequenced in a study of cytomegalovirus exposure and HLA in healthy donors. The PCR employed 60 Vbeta primers together with 13 Jbeta primers. Measured with immunoSEQ multiplex PCR; TCRdb has only the in-frame clones, and not every one. The table records some 89,000 clones, roughly 79% of them present only once. Sequencing used PBMCs. The receptor set was obtained from a woman aged 25 to 39 in good health and CMV-seronegative.

The chain combines TRBV6-5 with TRBJ1-2; D gene unclear. The CDR3 covers 12 residues. V was pared by 5 bases and J by 8 bases, with 12 bases between. Germline V gene lookup returns CDR1 MNHEY and CDR2 SVGAGI. The CDR3 here is CASSTNEGGYTF. The CDR3 DNA reads as TGTGCCAGCAGTACCAATGAGGGAGGCTACACCTTC.

The chain uses TRBV29-1 and TRBJ2-6, with 7 bases lining up with TRBD2. After removal of 1 base from V and 4 bases from J, the junction contained 4 bases not matched to a gene. The CDR3 extends over 15 amino acids. The V gene's germline CDR1 is SQVTM and CDR2 ANQGSEA. This chain's CDR3 is CSVEGAGSGANVLTF. In DNA form, the CDR3 reads TGCAGCGTTGAAGGAGCGGGGAGCGGGGCCAACGTCCTGACTTTC. The whole variable domain, remainder taken from reference TRBV29-1 and TRBJ2-6, is SAVISQKPSRDICQRGTSLTIQCQVDSQVTMMFWYRQQPGQSLTLIATANQGSEATYESGFVIDKFPISRPNLTFSTLTVSNMSPEDSSIYLCSVEGAGSGANVLTFGAGSRLTVL.

The V call is TRBV18, the J call TRBJ2-5, with D unclear. The J call could be wrong; TRBJ2-7 is a better fit for the DNA end. Germline CDR1 and CDR2: KGHSH and LQKENI. This CDR3 spans 14 amino acids. This CDR3 reads CASSPGTEMYEQYF. In DNA, the CDR3 is TGTGCCAGCTCACCGGGTACAGAGATGTACGAGCAGTACTTC.

The gene calls are TRBV7-9 and TRBJ1-5; 7 bases agree with TRBD1. CDR3 length: 14 amino acids. Germline assignment: CDR1 SEHNR and CDR2 FQNEAQ (reference sequence). The J segment lost 3 bases and the V segment lost 4 bases, leaving 3 bases of the junction unmatched. In DNA form, the CDR3 reads TGTGCCAGCAGCTCCGGACAGGACAATCAGCCCCAGCATTTT. Amino acid sequence: CASSSGQDNQPQHF.

The chain recombines TRBV2 with TRBJ1-2; TRBD1 matches 8 bases. The ends lost 8 bases at V and 5 bases at J; junction bases unmatched: 4. The CDR3 covers 12 residues. Germline V gene sequence: CDR1 SNHLY, CDR2 FYNNEI. CDR3 bases: TGTGCCAGCGAGCAGGGGGCTTATGGCTACACCTTC. This gives the protein CASEQGAYGYTF.

V is TRBV5-1 and J is TRBJ1-4; weak D call: TRBD1 (6 bases). CDR3 length equals 14 residues. Trimming removed 2 bases from V and 5 bases from J, with 10 bases in between. Germline V CDR1 and CDR2: SGHRS, YFSETQ. The CDR3 DNA reads as TGCGCCAGCAGCTTCAGGGGCGAAAATGAAAAACTGTTTTTT. Amino acid sequence: CASSFRGENEKLFF. The full variable domain, completed using reference TRBV5-1 and TRBJ1-4, is KAGVTQTPRYLIKTRGQQVTLSCSPISGHRSVSWYQQTPGQGLQFLFEYFSETQRNKGNFPGRFSGRQFSNSRSEMNVSTLELGDSALYLCASSFRGENEKLFFGSGTQLSVL.

The chain recombines TRBV14 with TRBJ2-3, with no clear D. Trimming took 3 bases from V and 0 from J, leaving 4 bases between them. Germline CDR1 and CDR2: SGHDN and FVKESK. CDR3 length equals 13 residues. Here the CDR3 DNA reads TGTGCCAGCAGCCACAGGAGCACAGATACGCAGTATTTT. Translation gives CASSHRSTDTQYF.

The chain carries TRBV4-1 and TRBJ2-1; 9 bases are a match to TRBD2. Looked up from germline, CDR1 is MGHRA and CDR2 is YSYEKL. V dropped 5 bases and J dropped 11; count of bases not matched to a gene: 7. The CDR3 has 13 residues. The CDR3 protein is CASSEGLARQQFF. As DNA, the CDR3 is TGCGCCAGCAGCGAAGGACTAGCGCGACAGCAGTTCTTC.

About this clone itself: A junction end diverges from the germline sequence, so it may reflect a read error. The J gene is TRBJ2-6, the V gene TRBV15; D might be TRBD1 (5 bases). CDR1 is LNHNV and CDR2 is YYDKDF in the germline V gene (reference sequence). The CDR3 contains 17 residues. Written as DNA, the CDR3 is TGTGCCACCAGCAGACCCTCCGTCGCCCCTGGGGCTAACGTCCTGACTTTC. This encodes CATSRPSVAPGANVLTF. The variable domain in full, with the rest retrieved from reference TRBV15 and TRBJ2-6, is DAMVIQNPRYQVTQFGKPVTLSCSQTLNHNVMYWYQQKSSQAPKLLFHYYDKDFNNEADTPDNFQSRRPNTSFCFLDIRSPGLGDTAMYLCATSRPSVAPGANVLTFGAGSRLTVL.

The chain is built from TRBV15 and TRBJ1-1; the match to TRBD1 covers 12 bases. Germline CDR1 reads LNHNV; CDR2 reads YYDKDF (reference sequence). The CDR3 runs to 16 residues. V shed 3 bases, J shed 1 base, and the junction held 3 bases outside the gene matches. The CDR3 sequence: CATSRGTGGRNTEAFF. DNA of the CDR3: TGTGCCACCAGCAGGGGGACAGGGGGCCGGAACACTGAAGCTTTCTTT.

The chain carries TRBV9 and TRBJ1-5; D not certain. Germline CDR1 and CDR2: SGDLS and YYNGEE. This CDR3 comprises 14 residues. With 3 bases removed from V and 0 bases from J, the gap between germline ends came to 7 bases. The CDR3 protein is CASSAPFSNQPQHF. The CDR3 DNA follows: TGTGCCAGCAGCGCCCCCTTTAGCAATCAGCCCCAGCATTTT.

V gene TRBV30 combines with J gene TRBJ1-5, with D uncertain. The CDR3 consists of 15 residues. The V end lost 2 bases, the J end lost 1 base, and 12 bases lay between the germline ends. Germline V CDR1 and CDR2: GTSNPN, SVGIG (reference sequence). The CDR3 reads CAWSFGGGSNQPQHF. Here the CDR3 DNA reads TGTGCCTGGAGTTTCGGCGGAGGGAGCAATCAGCCCCAGCATTTT.

This sequence joins TRBV5-5 and TRBJ1-1, with a possible D match to TRBD1 (6 bases). CDR1 and CDR2 from the germline V gene are SGHKS and YYEKEE (reference sequence). The CDR3 runs 13 residues. With 5 bases removed from V and 1 base from J, the gap between germline ends came to 9 bases. CDR3 region: CASSQGPNTEAFF. The CDR3 region has the DNA TGTGCCAGCAGTCAGGGGCCGAACACTGAAGCTTTCTTT. The full variable domain, its missing parts supplied by reference TRBV5-5 and TRBJ1-1, is DAGVTQSPTHLIKTRGQQVTLRCSPISGHKSVSWYQQVLGQGPQFIFQYYEKEERGRGNFPDRFSARQFPNYSSELNVNALLLGDSALYLCASSQGPNTEAFFGQGTRLTVV.

The V gene is TRBV7-8, the J gene TRBJ1-5, with D hard to call. The V and J ends lost 0 bases and 2 bases respectively, with 14 bases between them. The germline CDR1 and CDR2 sequences are SGHVS and FQNEAQ. The CDR3 consists of 17 residues. The CDR3 DNA sequence: TGTGCCAGCAGCTTAGCGAGGCCGGTGTTAGGCAATCAGCCCCAGCATTTT. It yields the protein CASSLARPVLGNQPQHF.

The chain has TRBV19 and TRBJ1-6, with D tentatively TRBD1 (5 bases). The ends were cut back, 10 bases at V and 7 bases at J, with 20 bases in the middle. This CDR3 comprises 15 residues. CDR1 and CDR2 (germline): LNHDA, SQIVND (reference sequence). This CDR3 is CATLETQNRNSPLHF. CDR3 coding DNA: TGTGCCACCCTCGAGACCCAAAACAGGAATTCACCCCTCCACTTT.

The genes are TRBV15 and TRBJ2-1; D is possibly TRBD2 (6 bases). V was shortened by 3 bases and J by 3 bases, with 15 bases between the two germline ends. The CDR3 contains 16 residues. Germline CDR1 reads LNHNV; CDR2 reads YYDKDF (reference sequence). CDR3 bases: TGTGCCACCAGCAGGCCGGAGGGCCCTGTCTACAATGAGCAGTTCTTC. This translates into CATSRPEGPVYNEQFF. The full variable domain, rest sourced from reference TRBV15 and TRBJ2-1, is DAMVIQNPRYQVTQFGKPVTLSCSQTLNHNVMYWYQQKSSQAPKLLFHYYDKDFNNEADTPDNFQSRRPNTSFCFLDIRSPGLGDTAMYLCATSRPEGPVYNEQFFGPGTRLTVL.

The J gene is TRBJ2-2, the V gene TRBV27; 11 bases line up with TRBD1. The V gene's germline CDR1 is MNHEY and CDR2 SMNVEV (reference sequence). The CDR3 spans 16 residues. V gave up 6 bases and J gave up 6 bases; unmatched junction bases: 9. For the CDR3, the DNA is TGTGCCAGCAGATTACTAGGGACAGGGGGACCCGGGGAGCTGTTTTTT. As protein: CASRLLGTGGPGELFF.

The V call is TRBV19, the J call TRBJ2-1; 11 nucleotides align to TRBD1. The CDR3 runs 14 residues. The V and J ends lost 7 bases and 6 bases, in that order; junction bases with no gene match: 5. The germline V gene has CDR1 LNHDA and CDR2 SQIVND (reference sequence). CDR3 sequence reads: CASTWTGGLNEQFF. CDR3 DNA: TGTGCCAGTACCTGGACAGGGGGCCTCAATGAGCAGTTCTTC. Complete variable domain (other parts from reference TRBV19 and TRBJ2-1): DGGITQSPKYLFRKEGQNVTLSCEQNLNHDAMYWYRQDPGQGLRLIYYSQIVNDFQKGDIAEGYSVSREKKESFPLTVTSAQKNPTAFYLCASTWTGGLNEQFFGPGTRLTVL.

The chain links TRBV30 to TRBJ2-5; a weak D match, TRBD1 (6 bases). The J call may be faulty, since TRBJ2-7 better matches the DNA end. CDR1 GTSNPN and CDR2 SVGIG come from the germline V gene (reference sequence). This CDR3 region has 16 residues. The CDR3 coding sequence is TGTGCCTGGTCCAGGGGTGGCCTCCCCGAAACCTACGAGCAGTACTTC. It codes for CAWSRGGLPETYEQYF.

The chain links TRBV6-1 to TRBJ2-3; a possible D gene is TRBD1 (5 bases). Germline V lookup: CDR1 MNHNS, CDR2 SASEGT. Trimming removed 4 bases from V and 6 bases from J, with 11 bases in between. This CDR3 region has 13 residues. The CDR3 region is CASSGQGLDTQYF. In DNA form, the CDR3 reads TGTGCCAGCAGTGGGCAGGGTTTGGATACGCAGTATTTT.

This chain uses TRBV15 with TRBJ2-1; 13 nucleotides match TRBD2. CDR1 is LNHNV and CDR2 is YYDKDF in the germline V gene (reference sequence). This CDR3 comprises 16 residues. V was pared by 3 bases and J by 7 bases, with 6 bases of the junction left unmatched. CDR3 sequence reads: CATSRPWTSGSNEQFF. CDR3 in DNA: TGTGCCACCAGCAGGCCCTGGACTAGCGGGAGTAATGAGCAGTTCTTC.

The chain is built from TRBV5-1 and TRBJ2-1; the match to TRBD2 covers 8 bases. V lost 0 bases to trimming and J lost 2 bases; unmatched junction nucleotides: 4. This CDR3 is built from 16 residues. The germline CDR1 and CDR2 sequences are SGHRS and YFSETQ. Here the CDR3 reads CASSLDGGRPYNEQFF. The CDR3 DNA is TGCGCCAGCAGCTTGGATGGCGGGAGGCCCTACAATGAGCAGTTCTTC.

This chain links TRBV7-8 with TRBJ1-5; no firm D call. The CDR3 is 15 residues long. Trimming stripped 5 bases from V and 0 bases from J, with 11 bases between. The germline V gene encodes CDR1 SGHVS and CDR2 FQNEAQ. The DNA for the CDR3 is TGTGCCAGCAGCCCGGGAGAGTATAGCAATCAGCCCCAGCATTTT. Amino acid sequence: CASSPGEYSNQPQHF.